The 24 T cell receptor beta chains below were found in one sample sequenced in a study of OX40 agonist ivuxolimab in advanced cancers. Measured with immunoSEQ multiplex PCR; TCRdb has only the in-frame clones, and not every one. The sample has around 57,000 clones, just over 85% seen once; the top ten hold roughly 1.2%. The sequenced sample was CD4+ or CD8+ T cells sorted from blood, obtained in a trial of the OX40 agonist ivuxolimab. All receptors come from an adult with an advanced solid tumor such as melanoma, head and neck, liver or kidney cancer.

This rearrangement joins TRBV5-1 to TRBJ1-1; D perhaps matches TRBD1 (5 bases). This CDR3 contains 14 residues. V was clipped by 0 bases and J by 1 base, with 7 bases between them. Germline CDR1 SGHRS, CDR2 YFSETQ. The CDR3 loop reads CASSLDRGNTEAFF. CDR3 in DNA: TGCGCCAGCAGCTTGGATAGGGGGAACACTGAAGCTTTCTTT.

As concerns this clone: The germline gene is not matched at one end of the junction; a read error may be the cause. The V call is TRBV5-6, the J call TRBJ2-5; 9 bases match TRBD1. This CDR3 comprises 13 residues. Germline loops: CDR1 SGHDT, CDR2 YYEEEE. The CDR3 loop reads CASSLGTGFGWDF. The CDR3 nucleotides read TGTGCCAGCAGCTTAGGGACAGGGTTCGGGTGGGACTTC.

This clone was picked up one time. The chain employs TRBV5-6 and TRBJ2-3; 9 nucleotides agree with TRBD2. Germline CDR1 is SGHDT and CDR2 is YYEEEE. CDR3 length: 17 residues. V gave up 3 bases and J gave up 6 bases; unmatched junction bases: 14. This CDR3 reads CASSSSWGSGSSDTQYF. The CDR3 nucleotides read TGTGCCAGCAGCTCCTCTTGGGGTAGCGGGAGCTCGGATACGCAGTATTTT.

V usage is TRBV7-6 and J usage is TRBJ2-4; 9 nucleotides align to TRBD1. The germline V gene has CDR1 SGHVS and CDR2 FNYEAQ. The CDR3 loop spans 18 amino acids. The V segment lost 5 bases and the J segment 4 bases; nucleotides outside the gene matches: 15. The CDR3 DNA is TGTGCCAGCAGCCCTTCAGCCTCCGGACAGGGGCAAAAAAACATTCAGTACTTC. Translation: CASSPSASGQGQKNIQYF.

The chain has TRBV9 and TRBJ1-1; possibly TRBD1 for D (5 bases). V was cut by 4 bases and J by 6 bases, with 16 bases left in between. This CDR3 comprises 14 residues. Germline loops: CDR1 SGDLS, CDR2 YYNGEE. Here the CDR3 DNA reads TGTGCCAGCAGCCCCGGACGGGGGAGGGCTGAAGCTTTCTTT. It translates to CASSPGRGRAEAFF.

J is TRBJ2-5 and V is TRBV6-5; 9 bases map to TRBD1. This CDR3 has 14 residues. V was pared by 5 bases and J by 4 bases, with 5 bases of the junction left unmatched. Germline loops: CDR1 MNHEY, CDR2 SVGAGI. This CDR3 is CASSPGQGRETQYF. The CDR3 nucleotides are TGTGCCAGCAGTCCCGGACAGGGGAGAGAGACCCAGTACTTC.

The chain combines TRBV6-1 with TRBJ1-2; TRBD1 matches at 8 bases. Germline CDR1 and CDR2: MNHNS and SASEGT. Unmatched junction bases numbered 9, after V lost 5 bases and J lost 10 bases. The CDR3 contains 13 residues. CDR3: CASSKDRAGDYTF. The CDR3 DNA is TGTGCCAGCAGTAAGGACAGGGCCGGGGACTACACCTTC.

CDR3 in DNA: TGTGCCAGCAGCTTATGGACAGGCTCGAACACTGAAGCTTTCTTT. Amino acids: CASSLWTGSNTEAFF. V gene TRBV7-9 combines with J gene TRBJ1-1; TRBD1 agrees at 7 bases. Germline trimming cut 2 bases from V and 1 base from J; bases unmatched to any gene: 4. Germline CDR1 reads SEHNR; CDR2 reads FQNEAQ (reference sequence). The CDR3 length is 15 residues.

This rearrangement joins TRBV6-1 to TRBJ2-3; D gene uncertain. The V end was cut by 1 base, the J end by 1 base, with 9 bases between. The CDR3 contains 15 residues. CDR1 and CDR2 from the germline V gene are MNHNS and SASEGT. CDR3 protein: CASSEDGFGTDTQYF. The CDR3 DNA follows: TGTGCCAGCAGTGAAGATGGGTTCGGCACAGATACGCAGTATTTT.

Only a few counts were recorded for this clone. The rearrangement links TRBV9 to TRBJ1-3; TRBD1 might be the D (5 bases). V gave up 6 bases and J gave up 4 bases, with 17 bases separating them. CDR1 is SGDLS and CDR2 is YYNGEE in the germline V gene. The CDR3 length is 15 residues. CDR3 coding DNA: TGTGCCAGCACCCTTTTTGGGGCACCCGGAAACACCATATATTTT. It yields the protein CASTLFGAPGNTIYF.

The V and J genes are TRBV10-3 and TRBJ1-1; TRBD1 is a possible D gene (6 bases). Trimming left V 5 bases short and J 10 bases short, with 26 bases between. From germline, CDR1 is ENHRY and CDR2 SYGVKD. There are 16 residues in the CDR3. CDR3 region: CAISPEIRQAQTRAFF. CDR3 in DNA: TGTGCCATCAGTCCAGAAATTCGACAGGCCCAAACCAGAGCTTTCTTT.

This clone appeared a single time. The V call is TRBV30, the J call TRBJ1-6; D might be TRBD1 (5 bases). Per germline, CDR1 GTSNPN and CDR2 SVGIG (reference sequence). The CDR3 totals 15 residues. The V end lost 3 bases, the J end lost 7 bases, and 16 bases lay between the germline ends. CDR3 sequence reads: CAWRTGGEGNSPLHF. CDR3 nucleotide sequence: TGTGCCTGGAGGACCGGGGGGGAAGGGAATTCACCCCTCCACTTT.

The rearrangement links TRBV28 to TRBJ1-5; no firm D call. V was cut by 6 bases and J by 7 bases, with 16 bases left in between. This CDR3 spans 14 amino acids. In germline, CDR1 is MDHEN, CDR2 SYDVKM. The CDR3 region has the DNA TGTGCCAGCAGGCGTAAAGGAGGAAGGCAGCCCCAGCATTTT. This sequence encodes CASRRKGGRQPQHF.

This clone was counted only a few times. The CDR3: CASSAGVSAAYNEQFF. CDR3 sequence (DNA): TGTGCCAGCAGCGCCGGGGTCTCAGCTGCCTACAATGAGCAGTTCTTC. The V and J genes are TRBV9 and TRBJ2-1; D might be TRBD2 (5 bases). Germline CDR1 is SGDLS and CDR2 is YYNGEE. V was shortened by 3 bases and J by 2 bases, with 15 bases between the two germline ends. This CDR3 is built from 16 residues.

The DNA of the CDR3 is TGCGCCAGCAGCCAACTCTCGGGACTAGCGGGAGGCGATGAGCAGTTCTTC. Its protein is CASSQLSGLAGGDEQFF. This rearrangement joins TRBV4-1 to TRBJ2-1, with TRBD2 matching over 15 bases. Trimming took 2 bases from V and 8 from J; bases not matched to a gene: 7. The CDR3 spans 17 residues. In germline, CDR1 is MGHRA, CDR2 YSYEKL.

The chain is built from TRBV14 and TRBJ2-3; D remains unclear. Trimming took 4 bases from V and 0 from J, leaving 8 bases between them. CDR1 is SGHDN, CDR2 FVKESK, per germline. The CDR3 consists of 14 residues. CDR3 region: CASSPLDSTDTQYF. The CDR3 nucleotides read TGTGCCAGCAGCCCCCTGGACAGCACAGATACGCAGTATTTT.

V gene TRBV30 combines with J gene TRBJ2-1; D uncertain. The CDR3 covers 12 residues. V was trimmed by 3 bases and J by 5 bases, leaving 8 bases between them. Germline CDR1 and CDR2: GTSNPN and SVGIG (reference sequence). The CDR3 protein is CAWSRFDNEQFF. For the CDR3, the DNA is TGTGCCTGGAGCCGATTTGACAATGAGCAGTTCTTC.

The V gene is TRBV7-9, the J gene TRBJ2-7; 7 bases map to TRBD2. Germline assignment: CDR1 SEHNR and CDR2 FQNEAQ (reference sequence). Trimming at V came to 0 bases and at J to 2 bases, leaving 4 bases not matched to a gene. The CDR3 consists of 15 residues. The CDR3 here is CASSLAGGAAYEQYF. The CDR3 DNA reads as TGTGCCAGCAGCTTAGCGGGAGGGGCGGCCTACGAGCAGTACTTC. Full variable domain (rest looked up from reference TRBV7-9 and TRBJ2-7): DTGVSQNPRHKITKRGQNVTFRCDPISEHNRLYWYRQTLGQGPEFLTYFQNEAQLEKSRLLSDRFSAERPKGSFSTLEIQRTEQGDSAMYLCASSLAGGAAYEQYFGPGTRLTVT.

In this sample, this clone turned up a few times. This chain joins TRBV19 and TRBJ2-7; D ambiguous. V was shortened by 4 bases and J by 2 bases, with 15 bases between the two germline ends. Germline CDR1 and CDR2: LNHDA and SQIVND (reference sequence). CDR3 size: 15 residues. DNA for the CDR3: TGTGCCAGTAGTACCTACCACCCCGGGCCCTACGAGCAGTACTTC. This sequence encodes CASSTYHPGPYEQYF.

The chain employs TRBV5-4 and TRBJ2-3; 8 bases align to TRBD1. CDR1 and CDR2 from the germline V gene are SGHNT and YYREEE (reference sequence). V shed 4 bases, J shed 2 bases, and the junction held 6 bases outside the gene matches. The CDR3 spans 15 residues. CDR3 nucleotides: TGTGCCAGCAGCGGGACAGGTTCCCTCACAGATACGCAGTATTTT. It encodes CASSGTGSLTDTQYF.

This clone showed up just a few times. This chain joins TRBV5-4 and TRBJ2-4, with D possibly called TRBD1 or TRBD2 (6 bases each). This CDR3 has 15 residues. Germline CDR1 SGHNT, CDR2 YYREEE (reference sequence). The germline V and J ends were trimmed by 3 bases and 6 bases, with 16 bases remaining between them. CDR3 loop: CASSSPLEGGNIQYF. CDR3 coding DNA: TGTGCCAGCAGCTCCCCACTAGAGGGGGGAAACATTCAGTACTTC.

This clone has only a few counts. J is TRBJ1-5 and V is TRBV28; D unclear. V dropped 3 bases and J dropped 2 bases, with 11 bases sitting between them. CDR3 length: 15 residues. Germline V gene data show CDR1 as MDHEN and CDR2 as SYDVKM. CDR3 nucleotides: TGTGCCAGCAGTTTTGGGCAGGTCGGCAATCAGCCCCAGCATTTT. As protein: CASSFGQVGNQPQHF.

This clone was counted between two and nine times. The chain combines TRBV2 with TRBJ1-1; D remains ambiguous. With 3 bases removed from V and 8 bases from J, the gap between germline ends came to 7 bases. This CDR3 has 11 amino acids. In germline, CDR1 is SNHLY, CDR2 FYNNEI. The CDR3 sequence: CASSEVVEAFF. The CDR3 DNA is TGTGCCAGCAGTGAGGTAGTAGAAGCTTTCTTT.

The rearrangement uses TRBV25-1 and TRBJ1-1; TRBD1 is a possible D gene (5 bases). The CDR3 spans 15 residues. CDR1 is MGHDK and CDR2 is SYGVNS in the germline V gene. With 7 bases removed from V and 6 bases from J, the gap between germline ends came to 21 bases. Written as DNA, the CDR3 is TGTGCCAGCACCGACACCCGGGGGGGTAGGGCTGAAGCTTTCTTT. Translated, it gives CASTDTRGGRAEAFF.